The clone carrying this T cell receptor beta chain showed up many times. Its antigen is as yet unknown. This record belongs to a study of T cells in Graves' hyperthyroidism and ophthalmopathy. Amplified regions were TCR beta CDR3 sequences from RNA transcripts. First-round RT-PCR with HTBI primers amplified the TCR CDR3 region. One entry per CDR3 protein, called by TCRdb with MiXCR from the multiplex PCR reads. The table lists under 250,000 distinct CDR3 sequences, approximately 25% of them singletons. Trimming removed 3 bases from V and 7 bases from J, with 10 bases in between. The CDR3 extends over 12 amino acids. Study results and caveats: Ophthalmopathy was separated from stable hyperthyroidism by a 13 V-J model.

A NOSPECS grade of at least 4, a Clinical Activity Score of at least 3 and duration under 3 months were recorded in ophthalmopathy patients. Clinical symptoms, serum thyroxine, TRAb, thyroid ultrasound and orbital computed tomography established diagnosis. The receptor's source is a woman between 40 and 55 years old with Graves' ophthalmopathy. The chain employs TRBV12-3 or TRBV12-4 and TRBJ2-7; no firm D call. The sample taken for sequencing was blood. The DNA of the CDR3 is TGTGCCAGCAGTTTTGGGCCGAGGGAGCAGTACTTC. Translated: CASSFGPREQYF.